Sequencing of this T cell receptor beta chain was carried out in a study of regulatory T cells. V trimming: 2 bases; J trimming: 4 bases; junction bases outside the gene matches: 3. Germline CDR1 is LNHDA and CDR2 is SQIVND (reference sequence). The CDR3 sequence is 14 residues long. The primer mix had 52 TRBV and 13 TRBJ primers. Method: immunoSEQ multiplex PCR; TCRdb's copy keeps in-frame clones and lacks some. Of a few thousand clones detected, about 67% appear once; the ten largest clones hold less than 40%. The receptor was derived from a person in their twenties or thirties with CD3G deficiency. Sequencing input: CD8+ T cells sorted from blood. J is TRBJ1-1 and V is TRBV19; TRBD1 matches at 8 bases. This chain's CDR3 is CASSITGGGTEAFF. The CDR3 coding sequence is TGTGCCAGTAGTATAACAGGGGGAGGCACTGAAGCTTTCTTT.